This TCR beta chain was obtained from a study of blood T cell repertoires in COVID-19. Overall study context: T cells, B-cell-depleted T cells, or PBMCs provided the cDNA or gDNA that served as material.

Methods used by the authors: The assay estimated nucleated cells by amplifying reference gene primers. Some clones are missing from TCRdb's copy, which holds only in-frame ones; the method was immunoSEQ multiplex PCR. D and trimming come from the DNA, and the V and J calls and clone size come from that table. The data show about 150,000 clones, approximately 91% seen once. The CDR3 has 13 amino acids. V lost 1 base and J 6 bases, leaving 9 bases between the germline ends. Germline CDR1 reads MNHEY; CDR2 reads SVGAGI. This TCR was sampled from a woman aged 70-85 years with acute or convalescent COVID-19. The chain couples TRBV6-5 to TRBJ1-1, with D possibly being TRBD1 (6 bases). Material for sequencing was peripheral blood. This CDR3 reads CASSYWGGAEAFF. CDR3 coding DNA: TGTGCCAGCAGTTACTGGGGGGGCGCTGAAGCTTTCTTT.